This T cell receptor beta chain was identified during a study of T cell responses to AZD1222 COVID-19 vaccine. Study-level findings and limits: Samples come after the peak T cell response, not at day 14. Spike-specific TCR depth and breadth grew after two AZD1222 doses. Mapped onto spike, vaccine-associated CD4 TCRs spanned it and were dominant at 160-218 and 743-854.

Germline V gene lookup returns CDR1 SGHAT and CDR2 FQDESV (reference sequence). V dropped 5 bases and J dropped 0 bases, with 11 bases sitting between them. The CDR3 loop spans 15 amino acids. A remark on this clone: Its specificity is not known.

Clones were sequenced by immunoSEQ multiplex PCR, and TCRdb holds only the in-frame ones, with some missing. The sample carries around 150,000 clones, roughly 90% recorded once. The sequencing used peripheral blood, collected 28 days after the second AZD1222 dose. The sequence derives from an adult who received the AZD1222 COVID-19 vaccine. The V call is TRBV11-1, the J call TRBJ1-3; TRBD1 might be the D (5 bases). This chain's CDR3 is CASSLDRSSGNTIYF. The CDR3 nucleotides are TGTGCCAGCAGCCTTGACAGATCCTCTGGAAACACCATATATTTT.